This is a list of T cell receptor beta chains from one sample in a study of T cells after yellow fever vaccination. TCRdb re-called the 5' RACE reads with MiXCR, one entry per CDR3 protein. The sample has under 200,000 distinct CDR3 sequences; 11% are singletons. The sample here was CD8+ T cells sorted from PBMCs, taken 15 days after the yellow fever booster vaccination. The receptors shown here come from a man aged 18 to 35 who received the YFV17D yellow fever vaccine. Both conserved end residues are part of each CDR3. The order of the fields is V gene, D gene, clone size, J gene, CDR3 DNA, CDR3 protein. D genes are given only for firm matches. Size is stated for part of the rows, as once, few or many counts, or as a class when the clone is expanded.

TRBV25-1,TRBD2,NA,TRBJ2-5,TGTGCCAGCAGTGAAAGCCCTGGAGTAGCGGGGGGGCTGGAGACCCAGTACTTC,CASSESPGVAGGLETQYF
TRBV12-3/TRBV12-4,NA,NA,TRBJ2-1,TGTGCCAGCAACAGGAAGAACAGGAACAATGAGCAGTTCTTC,CASNRKNRNNEQFF
TRBV11-2,NA,few,TRBJ2-1,TGTGCCAGCAGCTTAGGGCTGGGACCATTCTTC,CASSLGLGPFF
TRBV30,TRBD1,once,TRBJ2-2,TGTGCCTCGGACAGGGGAGACGAAAACACCGGGGAGCTGTTTTTT,CASDRGDENTGELFF
TRBV11-3,NA,NA,TRBJ2-1,TGTGCCAGCAGCTTAGTACCGTCAAGTGAGCAGTTCTTC,CASSLVPSSEQFF
TRBV12-5,TRBD1,NA,TRBJ2-7,TGTGCTAGTGGTCTTGGGACAGCCATCTACGAGCAGTACTTC,CASGLGTAIYEQYF
TRBV19,TRBD1,NA,TRBJ1-2,TGTGCCAGTAAAGCAGGGGGCAACTATGGCTACACCTTC,CASKAGGNYGYTF
TRBV12-3/TRBV12-4,NA,few,TRBJ2-7,TGTGCCAGCAGTTTCCAATTCCCCGAGCAGTACTTC,CASSFQFPEQYF
TRBV7-2,TRBD1,few,TRBJ1-4,TGTGCCAGCACCGGTGTAGGGGGCTTAAATGAAAAACTGTTTTTT,CASTGVGGLNEKLFF
TRBV5-1,NA,NA,TRBJ2-3,TGCGCCAGCAGCTTGGTGGAGGATACGCAGTATTTT,CASSLVEDTQYF
TRBV21-1,NA,NA,TRBJ2-7,TGTGCCACCGATACCTGGGGGGTAACCTACGAGCAGTACTTC,CATDTWGVTYEQYF